This entry features one T cell receptor (beta chain) sequence. Reverse transcription used roughly 0.5 to 1 ug RNA and random hexamers. Amplification of TCR beta CDR3 spanned 54 Vbeta and 13 Jbeta via immunoSEQ multiplex PCR. TCRdb reprocessed the immunoSEQ multiplex PCR reads with MiXCR, giving one entry per CDR3 protein. The data show 100,000 or so distinct CDR3 sequences, 92% seen once. The source of the sample is a study of CD8 T cells in Susac syndrome. The trim removed 4 bases at V and 3 bases at J, leaving 6 bases unmatched. Germline V lookup: CDR1 SEHNR, CDR2 FQNEAQ (reference sequence). The CDR3 consists of 15 residues.

Sequencing was done on a sample of CD8+ T cells from PBMCs. This TCR came from a human donor in good health. The chain employs TRBV7-9 and TRBJ1-5, with TRBD1 identical over 7 bases. As DNA, the CDR3 is TGTGCCAGCAGCTCTACAGGGGCCTTCAATCAGCCCCAGCATTTT. Translating gives CASSSTGAFNQPQHF.